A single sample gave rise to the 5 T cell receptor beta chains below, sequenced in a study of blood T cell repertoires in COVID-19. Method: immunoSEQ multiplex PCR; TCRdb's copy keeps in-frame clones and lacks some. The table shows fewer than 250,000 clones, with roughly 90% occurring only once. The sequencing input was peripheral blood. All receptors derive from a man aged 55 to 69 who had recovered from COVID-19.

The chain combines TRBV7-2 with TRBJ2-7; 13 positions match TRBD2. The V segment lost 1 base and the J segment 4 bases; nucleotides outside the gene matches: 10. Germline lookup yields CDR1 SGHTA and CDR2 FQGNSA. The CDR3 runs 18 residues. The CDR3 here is CASSLVPSGLAGAYEQYF. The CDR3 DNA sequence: TGTGCCAGCAGCTTAGTGCCCAGTGGACTAGCGGGAGCATACGAGCAGTACTTC.

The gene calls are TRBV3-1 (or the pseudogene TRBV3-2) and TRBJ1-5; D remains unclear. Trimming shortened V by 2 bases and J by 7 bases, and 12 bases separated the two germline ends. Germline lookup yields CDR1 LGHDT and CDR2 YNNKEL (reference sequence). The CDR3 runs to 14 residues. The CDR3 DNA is TGTGCCAGCAGCCAAATCGGGCGCGGGCAGCCCCAGCATTTT. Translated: CASSQIGRGQPQHF.

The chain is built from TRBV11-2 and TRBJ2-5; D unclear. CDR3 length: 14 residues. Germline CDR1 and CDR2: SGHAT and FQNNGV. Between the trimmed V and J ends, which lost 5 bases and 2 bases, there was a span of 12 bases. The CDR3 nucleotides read TGTGCCAGCAGCATAAACAGAGTACAAGAGACCCAGTACTTC. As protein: CASSINRVQETQYF.

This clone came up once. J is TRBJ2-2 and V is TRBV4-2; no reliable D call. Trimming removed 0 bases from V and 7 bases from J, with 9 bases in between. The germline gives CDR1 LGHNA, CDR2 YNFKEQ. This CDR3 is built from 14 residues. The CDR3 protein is CASSQERSGGELFF. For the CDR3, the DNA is TGTGCCAGCAGCCAAGAGAGATCGGGCGGGGAGCTGTTTTTT.

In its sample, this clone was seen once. This CDR3 reads CSVDGGGPSYEQYF. CDR3 nucleotides: TGCAGCGTTGATGGGGGCGGGCCATCCTACGAGCAGTACTTC. The J gene is TRBJ2-7, the V gene TRBV29-1; D is possibly TRBD1 (6 bases). Germline V lookup: CDR1 SQVTM, CDR2 ANQGSEA. The CDR3 is 14 amino acids. Between the trimmed V and J ends, which lost 3 bases and 1 base, there was a span of 13 bases.